Sequencing of this TCR beta chain was carried out in a study of blood T cell repertoires in COVID-19. Study background: Samples of COVID-19 (acute and convalescent) were obtained from the United States, Italy and Spain. Sources were T cells, B-cell-depleted T cells, or PBMCs; the material itself was cDNA or gDNA.

TCRdb's copy holds only in-frame clones and misses some; the assay was immunoSEQ multiplex PCR. There are tens of thousands of clones in the sample; 65% to 90% occur only once, and 44% lies in the top ten. Trimming pared 0 bases from V and 4 bases from J, leaving 19 bases between. This CDR3 contains 18 residues. From germline, CDR1 is SGHRS and CDR2 YFSETQ. Sequencing was performed on peripheral blood. The receptor comes from an elderly man with acute or convalescent COVID-19. The V gene is TRBV5-1, the J gene TRBJ1-4; a weak D match, TRBD1 (5 bases). CDR3 loop: CASSLAPLRGRFNEKLFF. The CDR3 nucleotides read TGCGCCAGCAGCTTGGCACCCCTTCGGGGGAGGTTTAATGAAAAACTGTTTTTT.